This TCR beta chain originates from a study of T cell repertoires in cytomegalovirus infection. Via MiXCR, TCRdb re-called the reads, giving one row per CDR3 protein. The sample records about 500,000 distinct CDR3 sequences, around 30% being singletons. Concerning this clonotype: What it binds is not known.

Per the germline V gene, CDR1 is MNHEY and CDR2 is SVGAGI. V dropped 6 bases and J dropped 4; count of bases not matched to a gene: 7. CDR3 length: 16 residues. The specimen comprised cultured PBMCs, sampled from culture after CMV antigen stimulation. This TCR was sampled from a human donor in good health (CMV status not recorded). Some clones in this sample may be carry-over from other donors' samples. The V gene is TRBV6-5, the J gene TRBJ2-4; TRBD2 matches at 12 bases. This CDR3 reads CASSVGLAGPKNIQYF. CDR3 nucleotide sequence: TGTGCCAGCAGCGTTGGACTAGCGGGACCAAAAAACATTCAGTACTTC.